A single sample gave rise to the 20 T cell receptor beta chains below, sequenced in a study of blood T cell repertoires in COVID-19. The data were produced by immunoSEQ multiplex PCR, yet TCRdb's version contains in-frame clones alone and is incomplete. The data hold approximately 240,000 clones, with around nine tenths observed a single time. Sequencing was performed on PBMCs or T cells enriched from blood (not recorded which). Receptors were obtained from a woman aged 18 to 35 who had recovered from COVID-19.

This clone appeared a single time. This chain links TRBV2 with TRBJ1-5; 8 nucleotides line up with TRBD1. The J segment lost 7 bases and the V segment lost 6 bases, leaving 8 bases of the junction unmatched. CDR1 SNHLY and CDR2 FYNNEI come from the germline V gene. This CDR3 spans 14 amino acids. CDR3 sequence reads: CASRDRDLGQPQHF. DNA of the CDR3: TGTGCCAGCAGGGACAGGGATTTAGGGCAGCCCCAGCATTTT.

This clone appeared a few times. The CDR3 spells CASSQGGRGSDTQYF. CDR3 in DNA: TGTGCCAGCAGCCAGGGAGGTCGCGGGAGTGATACGCAGTATTTT. This chain joins TRBV5-4 and TRBJ2-3; 7 bases fit TRBD2. This CDR3 is built from 15 residues. CDR1 is SGHNT and CDR2 is YYREEE in the germline V gene (reference sequence). V lost 4 bases to trimming and J lost 6 bases; unmatched junction nucleotides: 11.

The chain carries TRBV12-3 or TRBV12-4 and TRBJ2-2; D is unresolved. Trimming took 7 bases from V and 7 from J, leaving 13 bases between them. The CDR3 has 13 residues. CDR3 in amino acids: CASTHPVVGELFF. The DNA of the CDR3 is TGTGCCAGCACCCACCCGGTTGTCGGGGAGCTGTTTTTT.

The CDR3 DNA is TGTGCCAGCAGCCGCGGGACAGGCAATGAAAAACTGTTTTTT. It codes for CASSRGTGNEKLFF. The chain combines TRBV6-5 with TRBJ1-4, with 8 bases matching TRBD1. Germline V CDR1 and CDR2: MNHEY, SVGAGI. The CDR3 runs to 14 residues. Unmatched junction bases numbered 5, after V lost 6 bases and J lost 5 bases.

The CDR3 DNA reads as TGTGCCAGCAGTCCACGGGGCAATCAGCCCCAGCATTTT. It codes for CASSPRGNQPQHF. The chain employs TRBV28 and TRBJ1-5, with D unclear. The CDR3 covers 13 residues. V was trimmed by 5 bases and J by 2 bases, leaving 7 bases between them. Germline V gives CDR1 MDHEN, CDR2 SYDVKM. Filled out from reference TRBV28 and TRBJ1-5, the complete variable domain reads DVKVTQSSRYLVKRTGEKVFLECVQDMDHENMFWYRQDPGLGLRLIYFSYDVKMKEKGDIPEGYSVSREKKERFSLILESASTNQTSMYLCASSPRGNQPQHFGDGTRLSIL.

The chain carries TRBV10-1 and TRBJ2-5; 7 bases are a match to TRBD1. The CDR3 covers 15 residues. After removal of 2 bases from V and 5 bases from J, the junction contained 8 bases not matched to a gene. From germline, CDR1 is WNHNN and CDR2 SYGVQD (reference sequence). Written as DNA, the CDR3 is TGCGCCAGCAGTGAGAGTAAGACAGGGACGGAGACCCAGTACTTC. Its translation is CASSESKTGTETQYF.

V usage is TRBV6-2 or TRBV6-3 and J usage is TRBJ1-5; 10 bases are shared with TRBD1. CDR1 is MNHEY and CDR2 is SVGEGT in the germline V gene. After removal of 5 bases from V and 3 bases from J, the junction contained 7 bases not matched to a gene. The CDR3 runs 16 residues. CDR3 nucleotides: TGTGCCAGCAGTCCCTGGACAGGGGGGTACAATCAGCCCCAGCATTTT. This sequence encodes CASSPWTGGYNQPQHF.

The chain employs TRBV4-1 and TRBJ1-2; 7 positions agree with TRBD1. V lost 2 bases and J lost 8; bases outside the gene matches: 8. The length of the CDR3 is 14 residues. Looked up from germline, CDR1 is MGHRA and CDR2 is YSYEKL. The chain's CDR3 is CASSQPRQGGGYTF. CDR3 sequence (DNA): TGCGCCAGCAGCCAACCTCGACAGGGCGGGGGCTACACCTTC.

The chain uses TRBV7-9 and TRBJ2-7, with D possibly matching TRBD2 (7 bases). The CDR3 loop spans 15 amino acids. V was clipped by 5 bases and J by 2 bases, with 16 bases between them. Germline V gene sequence: CDR1 SEHNR, CDR2 FQNEAQ (reference sequence). The CDR3 is CASSIEGGGPYEQYF. The CDR3 bases are TGTGCCAGCAGCATAGAGGGGGGGGGCCCCTACGAGCAGTACTTC.

The chain carries TRBV5-4 and TRBJ2-1, with TRBD1 matching over 9 bases. Germline-derived CDR1 and CDR2 are SGHNT and YYREEE (reference sequence). Germline trimming cut 5 bases from V and 8 bases from J; bases unmatched to any gene: 14. The CDR3 has 16 amino acids. The CDR3 DNA sequence: TGTGCCAGCAGGATCGCCGGGACAGGGAGGATCGATGAGCAGTTCTTC. Protein: CASRIAGTGRIDEQFF.

This clone came up a few times. The chain couples TRBV19 to TRBJ1-2; D may be TRBD1 (6 bases). The CDR3 contains 17 residues. From germline, CDR1 is LNHDA and CDR2 SQIVND (reference sequence). V lost 1 base and J 5 bases, leaving 20 bases between the germline ends. The CDR3 region is CASSIGVGASLSYGYTF. The CDR3 coding sequence is TGTGCCAGTAGTATAGGAGTGGGGGCTTCCTTGTCTTATGGCTACACCTTC. Variable domain in full (rest from reference TRBV19 and TRBJ1-2): DGGITQSPKYLFRKEGQNVTLSCEQNLNHDAMYWYRQDPGQGLRLIYYSQIVNDFQKGDIAEGYSVSREKKESFPLTVTSAQKNPTAFYLCASSIGVGASLSYGYTFGSGTRLTVV.

The sample holds one count of this clone. This chain connects TRBV19 to TRBJ2-1, with a weak D call TRBD2 (6 bases). CDR1 and CDR2 (germline): LNHDA, SQIVND (reference sequence). The germline V and J ends were trimmed by 3 bases and 8 bases, with 17 bases remaining between them. The CDR3 loop spans 15 amino acids. CDR3 nucleotides: TGTGCCAGTAGTATCTCCCCGACTAGTATCTATGAGCAGTTCTTC. Encoded protein: CASSISPTSIYEQFF. Looking up the rest from reference TRBV19 and TRBJ2-1 gives the full variable domain: DGGITQSPKYLFRKEGQNVTLSCEQNLNHDAMYWYRQDPGQGLRLIYYSQIVNDFQKGDIAEGYSVSREKKESFPLTVTSAQKNPTAFYLCASSISPTSIYEQFFGPGTRLTVL.

This chain uses TRBV4-1 with TRBJ1-1; 12 nucleotides align to TRBD1. J was trimmed by 3 bases and V by 6 bases; bases with no gene match: 17. This CDR3 region has 19 residues. Germline-derived CDR1 and CDR2 are MGHRA and YSYEKL. The CDR3: CASSLLPGQGADFHTEAFF. The DNA of the CDR3 is TGCGCCAGCAGTCTCCTTCCGGGACAGGGGGCAGACTTCCACACTGAAGCTTTCTTT.

This clone appeared many times. The rearrangement joins TRBV11-2 to TRBJ2-7; D is possibly TRBD1 (6 bases). The germline V gene has CDR1 SGHAT and CDR2 FQNNGV. The CDR3 is 13 residues long. Trimming pared 1 base from V and 3 bases from J, leaving 7 bases between. CDR3 in amino acids: CASSLVGGYEQYF. CDR3 bases: TGTGCCAGCAGCTTAGTAGGGGGCTACGAGCAGTACTTC.

The genes are TRBV27 and TRBJ2-3; D not certain. Trimming removed 5 bases from V and 2 bases from J, with 5 bases in between. Germline CDR1 MNHEY, CDR2 SMNVEV (reference sequence). This CDR3 region has 12 residues. For the CDR3, the DNA is TGTGCCAGCAGTCTCCCCACAGATACGCAGTATTTT. Translation gives CASSLPTDTQYF.

The gene calls are TRBV10-2 and TRBJ1-3, with D maybe TRBD1 (5 bases). Per germline, CDR1 WSHSY and CDR2 SAAADI. There are 15 residues in the CDR3. The germline V and J ends were trimmed by 2 bases and 3 bases, with 11 bases remaining between them. The CDR3 DNA reads as TGCGCCAGCAGTGAGATAGGAGGGGTTGGAAACACCATATATTTT. It specifies CASSEIGGVGNTIYF.

V gene TRBV4-1 combines with J gene TRBJ2-7; 7 positions agree with TRBD2. CDR1 and CDR2 (germline): MGHRA, YSYEKL. The CDR3 covers 15 residues. Trimming at V came to 2 bases and at J to 3 bases, leaving 7 bases not matched to a gene. CDR3 sequence (DNA): TGCGCCAGCAGCCAATTCCCTAGCGGTAGCTACGAGCAGTACTTC. Translation gives CASSQFPSGSYEQYF.

The chain combines TRBV3-1 (or the pseudogene TRBV3-2) with TRBJ2-5, with a weak D call TRBD2 (7 bases). The length of the CDR3 is 16 residues. V gave up 1 base and J gave up 8 bases, with 20 bases separating them. The germline V gene encodes CDR1 LGHDT and CDR2 YNNKEL (reference sequence). This CDR3 reads CASSQAAVGGGKTQYF. The CDR3 region has the DNA TGTGCCAGCAGCCAAGCCGCGGTTGGCGGGGGCAAAACCCAGTACTTC.

This rearrangement joins TRBV3-1 (or the pseudogene TRBV3-2) to TRBJ2-5; D is perhaps TRBD2 (6 bases). V dropped 1 base and J dropped 5 bases, with 17 bases sitting between them. Germline CDR1 is LGHDT and CDR2 is YNNKEL (reference sequence). The CDR3 has 16 residues. CDR3 sequence reads: CASSQAFGSAGETQYF. As DNA, the CDR3 is TGTGCCAGCAGCCAAGCGTTCGGATCGGCGGGGGAGACCCAGTACTTC.

Only a few counts were recorded for this clone. The chain couples TRBV6-5 to TRBJ2-5, with TRBD2 matching over 9 bases. The CDR3 is 15 amino acids. Per the germline V gene, CDR1 is MNHEY and CDR2 is SVGAGI. The V gene end was trimmed by 6 bases and the J gene end by 3 bases; junction bases not matched to a gene: 8. DNA for the CDR3: TGTGCCAGCAGCCAAGGACTAGCGAGAAAAGAGACCCAGTACTTC. This translates into CASSQGLARKETQYF.